Listed below are T cell receptor beta chains from one sample, sequenced in a study of T cells in Graves' hyperthyroidism and ophthalmopathy. TCRdb reprocessed the multiplex PCR reads with MiXCR, giving one entry per CDR3 protein. The sample has 270,000 or so distinct CDR3 sequences, 20% to 25% seen once; the top ten hold around 28%. Sequencing was performed on blood. The receptors shown here come from a man between 40 and 49 years old with Graves' hyperthyroidism that later progressed to Graves' ophthalmopathy. CDR3s include the opening cysteine and the closing phenylalanine or tryptophan. The D gene is left open where the match is weak. Clone size is not always given. Where it is, it says once, few, many or a class for expanded clones.

TRBD1	TRBV6-2/TRBV6-3	TRBJ1-5	12	many	TGTGCCAGCAGGACAGGGGGTCAGCCCCAGCATTTT	CASRTGGQPQHF
-	TRBV4-1	TRBJ2-2	16	many	TGCGCCAGCAGCCAAGAGGCAGCAGCCGGCACCGGGGAGCTGTTTTTT	CASSQEAAAGTGELFF
-	TRBV7-8	TRBJ1-5	16	-	TGTGCCAGCAGCTTAGCGGTCTGGCAGGACAATCAGCCCCAGCATTTT	CASSLAVWQDNQPQHF
-	TRBV6-5	TRBJ2-7	13	many	TGTGCCAGCAGTTACCCGGGCAGGGCCGAGCAGTACTTC	CASSYPGRAEQYF
-	TRBV19	TRBJ2-7	15	many	TGTGCCAGTAGTATAGCGGGACGGAGCTCCTACGAGCAGTACTTC	CASSIAGRSSYEQYF
TRBD1	TRBV28	TRBJ1-2	18	-	TGTGCCAGCGGGGGTATCGGGACAGGGATCCCCTTAGGCTATGGCTACACCTTC	CASGGIGTGIPLGYGYTF
TRBD1	TRBV29-1	TRBJ1-1	10	many	TGCAGCGTTGCAGGGGGAAAAGCTTTCTTT	CSVAGGKAFF
-	TRBV7-9	TRBJ2-5	15	many	TGTGCCAGCAGCCGGACCGGGCCTCCAGCAGGGACCCAGTACTTC	CASSRTGPPAGTQYF
-	TRBV5-1	TRBJ2-2	14	many	TGCGCCAGCACGAAAGACCCGAACACCGGGGAGCTGTTTTTT	CASTKDPNTGELFF
-	TRBV28	TRBJ1-2	15	many	TGTGCCAGCAGACGAGCCGGGCCCCATAACTATGGCTACACCTTC	CASRRAGPHNYGYTF
-	TRBV6-7	TRBJ2-5	16	many	TGTGCCAGCAGTTACCCTGTTGGGGGGAGTGAAGAGACCCAGTACTTC	CASSYPVGGSEETQYF
TRBD2	TRBV6-5	TRBJ2-6	16	many	TGTGCCAGCAGTATGTGGGGGGGAACTGGGGCCAACGTCCTGACTTTC	CASSMWGGTGANVLTF
-	TRBV11-2	TRBJ1-6	14	-	TGTGCCAGCAGCTTAGTGGCCTATAATTCACCCCTCCACTTT	CASSLVAYNSPLHF
TRBD2	TRBV24-1	TRBJ2-5	16	many	TGTGCCACCAGTGGTCCGGGACTACAGTACCAAGAGACCCAGTACTTC	CATSGPGLQYQETQYF
-	TRBV4-3	TRBJ2-6	17	-	TGCGCCAGCAGCGACCGGGACGTTGAGACTGGGGCCAACGTCCTGACTTTC	CASSDRDVETGANVLTF
-	TRBV27	TRBJ2-7	14	-	TGTGCCAGCAGTTTACGGGGGAACTCCTACGAGCAGTACTTC	CASSLRGNSYEQYF
TRBD2	TRBV5-1	TRBJ2-7	16	many	TGCGCCAGCAGCCCCGCCACTAGCGGATCTTACTACGAGCAGTACTTC	CASSPATSGSYYEQYF
-	TRBV2	TRBJ2-2	13	many	TGTGCCAGCGGGCACGGGAAGGCCGGGGAGCTGTTTTTT	CASGHGKAGELFF
-	TRBV2	TRBJ2-7	12	many	TGTGCCAGCAGTGGTGCCGTCGGCGAGCAGTACTTC	CASSGAVGEQYF
-	TRBV28	TRBJ1-1	13	many	TGTGCCAGCAGTCCGCCGGGGCGCACTGAAGCTTTCTTT	CASSPPGRTEAFF
-	TRBV7-7	TRBJ2-7	13	many	TGTGTGAATTTGCAGGCGGATGTCTGCGAGCAGTACTTC	CVNLQADVCEQYF
-	TRBV28	TRBJ1-1	13	-	TGTGCCAGCAGCTATAGGGCGAACACTGAAGCTTTCTTT	CASSYRANTEAFF
-	TRBV2	TRBJ2-7	12	-	TGTGCCATCAGTGAGACTACCTACGAGCAGTACTTC	CAISETTYEQYF
TRBD2	TRBV9	TRBJ2-7	14	many	TGTGCCAGCAGCGTGACTAGCGGGAGTAGTGAGCAGTACTTC	CASSVTSGSSEQYF
-	TRBV6-5	TRBJ1-1	15	-	TGTGCCAGCAGTTGGGCAACAGGAATTAACACTGAAGCTTTCTTT	CASSWATGINTEAFF
TRBD1	TRBV20-1	TRBJ1-1	13	many	TGCAGTGCTCTCCGGACAGGGGATACTGAAGCTTTCTTT	CSALRTGDTEAFF
TRBD1	TRBV20-1	TRBJ1-1	14	many	TGCAGTGCTCCCGGACAGGGCCCTGGCACTGAAGCTTTCTTT	CSAPGQGPGTEAFF
-	TRBV19	TRBJ2-7	15	many	TGTGCCAGTAGTATAGACCCTCGGGGCAACTACGAGCAGTACTTC	CASSIDPRGNYEQYF
-	TRBV6-5	TRBJ1-1	13	-	TGTGCCAGCAGTTACGAGCCGGGCACTGAAGCTTTCTTT	CASSYEPGTEAFF
-	TRBV28	TRBJ1-5	17	many	TGTGCCAGCAGTCTCCTAAGTCTTCGTTTCAGCAATCAGCCCCAGCATTTT	CASSLLSLRFSNQPQHF
TRBD2	TRBV20-1	TRBJ2-7	15	-	TGCAGTGCTAGAGAAATGAGCGGGGAGGCCTACGGGCAGTACTTC	CSAREMSGEAYGQYF
-	TRBV6-5	TRBJ1-5	15	many	TGTGCCACCCGGCGGGGCGTAAATAGCAATCAGCCCCAGCATTTT	CATRRGVNSNQPQHF
-	TRBV28	TRBJ1-1	16	-	TGTGCCAGCAGTTTAGAGGCTATGCTGATGAACACTGAAGCTTTCTTT	CASSLEAMLMNTEAFF
TRBD1	TRBV10-1	TRBJ2-5	15	many	TGCGCCAGCAGTGAAGGGGGCGCAGAAGAAGAGACCCAGTACTTC	CASSEGGAEEETQYF
-	TRBV20-1	TRBJ2-5	12	many	TGCAGTTGTGGGGGGTACCAAGAGACCCAGTACTTC	CSCGGYQETQYF
-	TRBV5-5	TRBJ2-7	16	many	TGTGCCAGCAGCTCCATAGAAGGGGGTGCCGCGTACGAGCAGTACTTC	CASSSIEGGAAYEQYF
-	TRBV15	TRBJ2-1	15	-	TGTGCCACCAGCAGAGCGGGGGATTCCTACAATGAGCAGTTCTTC	CATSRAGDSYNEQFF